The clone carrying this T cell receptor (beta chain) was seen only a few times. This specimen comes from a study of molecular identifiers for immune sequencing clone quantification. Each CDR3 protein gets one entry after TCRdb re-called the PCR reads with MiXCR. The sample holds about 40,000 distinct CDR3 sequences; roughly 20% are singletons and the top ten take roughly 7.7%. V was pared by 2 bases and J by 3 bases, with 17 bases between. The CDR3 spans 16 residues. CDR1 is PRHDT, CDR2 FYEKMQ, per germline (reference sequence). The chain joins TRBV13 to TRBJ2-7, with a possible D match to TRBD1 (6 bases). The origin of this receptor is a human donor in good health. Some libraries in this study had Jurkat cell RNA spiked in. The specimen sequenced was naive CD8+ T cells from blood, with Jurkat cell RNA spiked in. Subset given: FACS-sorted CD8+CD4-CCR7+CD45RA+ naive T cells. CDR3: CASSLIVGGFNYEQYF. Here the CDR3 DNA reads TGTGCCAGCAGCTTAATCGTTGGGGGCTTCAACTACGAGCAGTACTTC.